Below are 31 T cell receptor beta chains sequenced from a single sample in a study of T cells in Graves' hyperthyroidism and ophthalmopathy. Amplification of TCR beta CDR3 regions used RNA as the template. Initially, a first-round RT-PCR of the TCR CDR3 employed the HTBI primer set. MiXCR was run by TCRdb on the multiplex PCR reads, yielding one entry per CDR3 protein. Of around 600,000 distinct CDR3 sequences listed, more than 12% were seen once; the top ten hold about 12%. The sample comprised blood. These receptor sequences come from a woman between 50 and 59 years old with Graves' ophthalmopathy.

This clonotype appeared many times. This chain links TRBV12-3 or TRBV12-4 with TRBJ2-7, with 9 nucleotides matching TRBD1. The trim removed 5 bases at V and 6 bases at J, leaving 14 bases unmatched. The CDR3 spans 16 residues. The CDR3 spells CASSLYRTGEQGEQYF. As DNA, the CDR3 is TGTGCCAGCAGTCTTTACAGGACAGGGGAACAAGGCGAGCAGTACTTC.

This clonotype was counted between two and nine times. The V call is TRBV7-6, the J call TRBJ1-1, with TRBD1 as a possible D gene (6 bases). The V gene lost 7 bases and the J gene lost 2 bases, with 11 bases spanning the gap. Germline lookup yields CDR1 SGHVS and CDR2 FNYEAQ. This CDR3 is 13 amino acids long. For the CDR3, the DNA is TGTGCCAGCACTACAGGGATAAACACTGAAGCTTTCTTT. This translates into CASTTGINTEAFF.

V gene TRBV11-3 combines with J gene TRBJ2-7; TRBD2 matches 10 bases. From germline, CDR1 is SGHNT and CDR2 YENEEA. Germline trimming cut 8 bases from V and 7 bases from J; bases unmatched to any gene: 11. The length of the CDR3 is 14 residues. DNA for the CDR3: TGTGCCAGCTCCCCCCTAGCGGGAGTATTTGAGCAGTACTTC. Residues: CASSPLAGVFEQYF. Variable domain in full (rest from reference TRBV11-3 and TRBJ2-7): EAGVVQSPRYKIIEKKQPVAFWCNPISGHNTLYWYLQNLGQGPELLIRYENEEAVDDSQLPKDRFSAERLKGVDSTLKIQPAELGDSAVYLCASSPLAGVFEQYFGPGTRLTVT.

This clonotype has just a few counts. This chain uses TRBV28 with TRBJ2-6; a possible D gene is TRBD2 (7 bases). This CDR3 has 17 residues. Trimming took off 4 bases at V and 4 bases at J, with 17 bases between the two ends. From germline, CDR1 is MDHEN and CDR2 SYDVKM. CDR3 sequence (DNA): TGTGCCAGCAGTTGGCGAGGGGGGGCGCTAGGGGCCAACGTCCTGACTTTC. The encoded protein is CASSWRGGALGANVLTF.

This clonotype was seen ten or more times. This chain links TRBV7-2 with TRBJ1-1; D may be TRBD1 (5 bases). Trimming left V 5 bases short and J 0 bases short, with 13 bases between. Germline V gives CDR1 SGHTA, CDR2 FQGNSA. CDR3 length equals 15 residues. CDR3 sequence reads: CASSDRGLMNTEAFF. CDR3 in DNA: TGTGCCAGCAGCGATAGGGGACTGATGAACACTGAAGCTTTCTTT.

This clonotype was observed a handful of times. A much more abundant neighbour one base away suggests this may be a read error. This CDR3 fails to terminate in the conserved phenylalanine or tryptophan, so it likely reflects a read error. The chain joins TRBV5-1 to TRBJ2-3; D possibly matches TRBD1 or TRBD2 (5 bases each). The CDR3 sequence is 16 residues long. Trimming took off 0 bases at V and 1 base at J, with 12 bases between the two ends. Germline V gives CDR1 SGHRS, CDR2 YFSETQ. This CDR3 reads CASSLVRGIGTDTQYL. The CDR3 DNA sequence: TGCGCCAGCAGCTTGGTCCGGGGCATAGGCACAGATACGCAGTATCTT.

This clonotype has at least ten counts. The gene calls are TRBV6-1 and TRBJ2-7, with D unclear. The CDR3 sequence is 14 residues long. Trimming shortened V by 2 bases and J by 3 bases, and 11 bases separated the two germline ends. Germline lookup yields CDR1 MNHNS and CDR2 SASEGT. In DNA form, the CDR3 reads TGTGCCAGCAGTGAATGGGCTGGGAACTACGAGCAGTACTTC. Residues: CASSEWAGNYEQYF.

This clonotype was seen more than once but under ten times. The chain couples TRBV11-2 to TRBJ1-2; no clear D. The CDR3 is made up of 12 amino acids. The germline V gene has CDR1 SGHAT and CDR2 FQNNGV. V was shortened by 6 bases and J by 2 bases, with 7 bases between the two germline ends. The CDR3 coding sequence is TGTGCCAGCAGAGGGTTAAACTATGGCTACACCTTC. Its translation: CASRGLNYGYTF.

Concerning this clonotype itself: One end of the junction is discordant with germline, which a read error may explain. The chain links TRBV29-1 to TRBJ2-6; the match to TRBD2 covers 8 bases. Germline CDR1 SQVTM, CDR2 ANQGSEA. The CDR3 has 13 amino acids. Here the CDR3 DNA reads TGCAGCTGCGACACAGCGGGGGACAACGTCCTGACTTTC. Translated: CSCDTAGDNVLTF.

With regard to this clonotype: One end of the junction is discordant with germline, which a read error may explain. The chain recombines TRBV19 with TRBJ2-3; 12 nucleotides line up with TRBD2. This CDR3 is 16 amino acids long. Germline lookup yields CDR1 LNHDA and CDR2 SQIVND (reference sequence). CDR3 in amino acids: CASSDLLAGGTGTQYF. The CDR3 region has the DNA TGTGCCAGTAGTGACTTACTAGCGGGAGGAACAGGTACGCAGTATTTT.

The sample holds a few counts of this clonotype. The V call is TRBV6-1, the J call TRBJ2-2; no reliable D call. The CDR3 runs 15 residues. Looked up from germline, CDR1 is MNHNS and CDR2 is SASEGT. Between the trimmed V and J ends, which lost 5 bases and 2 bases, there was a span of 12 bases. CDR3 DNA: TGTGCCAGCAGTATCTCCCCATTTAACACCGGGGAGCTGTTTTTT. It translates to CASSISPFNTGELFF.

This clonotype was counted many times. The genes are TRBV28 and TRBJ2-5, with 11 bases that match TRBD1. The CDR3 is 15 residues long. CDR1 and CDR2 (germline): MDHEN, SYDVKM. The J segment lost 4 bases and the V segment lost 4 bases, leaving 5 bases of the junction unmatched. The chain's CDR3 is CASSWTGGVGETQYF. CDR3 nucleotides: TGTGCCAGCAGTTGGACAGGGGGCGTCGGAGAGACCCAGTACTTC.

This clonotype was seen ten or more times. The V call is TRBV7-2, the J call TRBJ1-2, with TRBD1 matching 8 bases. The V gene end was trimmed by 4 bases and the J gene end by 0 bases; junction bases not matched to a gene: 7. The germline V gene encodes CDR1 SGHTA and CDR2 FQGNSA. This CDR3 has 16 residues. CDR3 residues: CASSWGTGPTNYGYTF. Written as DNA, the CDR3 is TGTGCCAGCAGCTGGGGGACAGGACCCACTAACTATGGCTACACCTTC. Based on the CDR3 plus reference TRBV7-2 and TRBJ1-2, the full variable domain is GAGVSQSPSNKVTEKGKDVELRCDPISGHTALYWYRQSLGQGLEFLIYFQGNSAPDKSGLPSDRFSAERTGGSVSTLTIQRTQQEDSAVYLCASSWGTGPTNYGYTFGSGTRLTVV.

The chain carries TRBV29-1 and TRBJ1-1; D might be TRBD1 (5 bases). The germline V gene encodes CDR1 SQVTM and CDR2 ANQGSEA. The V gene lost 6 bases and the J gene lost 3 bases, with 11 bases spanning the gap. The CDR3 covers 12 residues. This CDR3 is CSVDSGYTEAFF. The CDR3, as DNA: TGCAGCGTCGACTCAGGGTACACTGAAGCTTTCTTT.

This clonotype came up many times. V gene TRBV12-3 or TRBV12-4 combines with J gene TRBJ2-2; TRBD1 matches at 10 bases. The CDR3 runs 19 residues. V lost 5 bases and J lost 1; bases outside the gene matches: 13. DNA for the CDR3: TGTGCCAGCAGTCCTGGGGGGCCCCGGGACAGGGGGAACACCGGGGAGCTGTTTTTT. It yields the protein CASSPGGPRDRGNTGELFF.

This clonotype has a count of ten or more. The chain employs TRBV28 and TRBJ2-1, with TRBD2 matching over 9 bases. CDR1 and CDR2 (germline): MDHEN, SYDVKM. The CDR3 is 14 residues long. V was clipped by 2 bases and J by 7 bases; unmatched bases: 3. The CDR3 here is CASSLGREGNEQFF. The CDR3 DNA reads TGTGCCAGCAGTTTAGGGCGGGAGGGGAATGAGCAGTTCTTC.

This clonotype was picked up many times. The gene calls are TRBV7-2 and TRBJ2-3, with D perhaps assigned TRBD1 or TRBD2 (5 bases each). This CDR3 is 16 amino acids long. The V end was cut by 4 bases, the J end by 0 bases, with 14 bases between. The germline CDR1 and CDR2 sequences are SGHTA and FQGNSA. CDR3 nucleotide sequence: TGTGCCAGCAGCTCGGGACGGCTGGGTAGCACAGATACGCAGTATTTT. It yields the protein CASSSGRLGSTDTQYF.

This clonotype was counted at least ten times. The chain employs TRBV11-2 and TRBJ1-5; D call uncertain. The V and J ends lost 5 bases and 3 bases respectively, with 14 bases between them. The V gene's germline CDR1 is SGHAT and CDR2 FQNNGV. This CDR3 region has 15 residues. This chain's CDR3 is CASSPEGLFNQPQHF. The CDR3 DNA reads TGTGCCAGCAGCCCAGAAGGACTGTTCAATCAGCCCCAGCATTTT.

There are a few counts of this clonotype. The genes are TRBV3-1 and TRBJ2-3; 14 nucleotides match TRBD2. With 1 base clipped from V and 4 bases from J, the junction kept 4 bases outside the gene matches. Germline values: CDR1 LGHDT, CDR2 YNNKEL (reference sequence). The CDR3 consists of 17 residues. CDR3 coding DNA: TGTGCCAGCAGCCAAGGACTAGCGGGAGGGTGGGCAGATACGCAGTATTTT. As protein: CASSQGLAGGWADTQYF.

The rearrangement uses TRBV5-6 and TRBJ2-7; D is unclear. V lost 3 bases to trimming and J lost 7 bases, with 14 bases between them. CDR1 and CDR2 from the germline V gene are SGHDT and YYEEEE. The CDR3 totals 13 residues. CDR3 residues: CASSYLGKEEQYF. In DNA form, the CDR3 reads TGTGCCAGCAGCTACCTGGGGAAGGAGGAGCAGTACTTC.

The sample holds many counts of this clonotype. CDR3 region: CASRKVGTSYEQYF. DNA of the CDR3: TGTGCCAGCAGAAAAGTGGGGACCTCCTACGAGCAGTACTTC. V is TRBV5-6 and J is TRBJ2-7; either TRBD1 or TRBD2 may supply D (5 bases each). Germline loops: CDR1 SGHDT, CDR2 YYEEEE. V lost 5 bases and J lost 0, with 12 bases in between. CDR3 length: 14 residues.

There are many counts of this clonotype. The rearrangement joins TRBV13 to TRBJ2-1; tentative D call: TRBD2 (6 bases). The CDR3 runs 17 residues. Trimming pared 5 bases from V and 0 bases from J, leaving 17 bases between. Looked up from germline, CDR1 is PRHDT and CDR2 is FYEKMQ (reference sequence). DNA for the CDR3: TGTGCCAGCAGCACCAGAAGCGGGCTCGCCTCCTACAATGAGCAGTTCTTC. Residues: CASSTRSGLASYNEQFF.

The CDR3 is CASSLGATGGFYEQYF. The CDR3, as DNA: TGTGCCAGCAGTCTAGGTGCGACAGGGGGCTTCTACGAGCAGTACTTC. The J gene is TRBJ2-7, the V gene TRBV28, with 10 bases matching TRBD1. The V gene end was trimmed by 5 bases and the J gene end by 3 bases; junction bases not matched to a gene: 10. The length of the CDR3 is 16 residues. The V gene's germline CDR1 is MDHEN and CDR2 SYDVKM.

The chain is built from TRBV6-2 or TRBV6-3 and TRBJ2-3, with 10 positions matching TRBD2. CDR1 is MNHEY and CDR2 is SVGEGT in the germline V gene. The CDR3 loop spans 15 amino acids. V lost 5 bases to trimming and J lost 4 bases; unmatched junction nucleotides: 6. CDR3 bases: TGTGCCAGCAGTCGAGCTAGCGGGAGTGCAGATACGCAGTATTTT. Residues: CASSRASGSADTQYF.

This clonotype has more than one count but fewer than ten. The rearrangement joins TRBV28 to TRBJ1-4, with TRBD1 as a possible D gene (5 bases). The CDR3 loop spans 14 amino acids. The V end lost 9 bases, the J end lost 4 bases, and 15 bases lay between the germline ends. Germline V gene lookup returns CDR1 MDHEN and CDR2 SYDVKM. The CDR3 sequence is CASQQGGDNEKLFF. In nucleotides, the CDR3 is TGTGCCAGTCAGCAGGGAGGGGATAATGAAAAACTGTTTTTT.

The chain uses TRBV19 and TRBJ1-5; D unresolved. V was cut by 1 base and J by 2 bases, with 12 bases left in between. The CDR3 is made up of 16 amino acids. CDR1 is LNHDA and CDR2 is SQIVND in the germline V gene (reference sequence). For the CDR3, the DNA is TGTGCCAGTAGTATAGCGGCGTTTAGGGGCAATCAGCCCCAGCATTTT. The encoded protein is CASSIAAFRGNQPQHF.

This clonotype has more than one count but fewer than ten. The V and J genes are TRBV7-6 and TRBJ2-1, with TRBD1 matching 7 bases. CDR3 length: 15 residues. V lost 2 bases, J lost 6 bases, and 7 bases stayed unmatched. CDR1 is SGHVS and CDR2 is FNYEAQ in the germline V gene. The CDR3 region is CASSLSDRVINEQFF. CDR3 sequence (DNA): TGTGCCAGCAGCTTAAGCGACAGGGTTATCAATGAGCAGTTCTTC.

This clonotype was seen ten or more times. CDR3: CSARDRTSGMSVSEQYF. The CDR3 nucleotides are TGCAGTGCTAGAGATAGGACTAGCGGGATGAGTGTCAGCGAGCAGTACTTC. This chain connects TRBV20-1 to TRBJ2-7; 12 bases align to TRBD2. V shed 0 bases and J 6 bases; nucleotides not matched to a gene: 12. This CDR3 comprises 17 residues. Germline loops: CDR1 DFQATT, CDR2 SNEGSKA (reference sequence).

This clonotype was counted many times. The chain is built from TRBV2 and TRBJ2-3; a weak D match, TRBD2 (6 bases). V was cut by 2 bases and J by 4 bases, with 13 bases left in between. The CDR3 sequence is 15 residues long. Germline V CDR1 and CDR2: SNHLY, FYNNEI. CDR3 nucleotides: TGTGCCAGCAGTGAAAAGAGGGAGGTCTCAGATACGCAGTATTTT. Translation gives CASSEKREVSDTQYF.

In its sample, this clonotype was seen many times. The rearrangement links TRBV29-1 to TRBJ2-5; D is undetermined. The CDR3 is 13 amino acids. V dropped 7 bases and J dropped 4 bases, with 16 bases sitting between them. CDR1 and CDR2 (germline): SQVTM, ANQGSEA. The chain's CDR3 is CSAADGWLETQYF. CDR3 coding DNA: TGCAGCGCTGCCGACGGGTGGCTAGAGACCCAGTACTTC.

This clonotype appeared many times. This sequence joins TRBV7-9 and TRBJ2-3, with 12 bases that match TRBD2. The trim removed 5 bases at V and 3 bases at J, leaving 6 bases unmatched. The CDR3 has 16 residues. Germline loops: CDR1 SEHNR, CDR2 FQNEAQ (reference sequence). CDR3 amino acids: CASSERLAGVTDTQYF. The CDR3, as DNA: TGTGCCAGCAGCGAAAGACTAGCGGGAGTTACAGATACGCAGTATTTT.